This T cell receptor beta chain is from a study of cytomegalovirus exposure and HLA in healthy donors. The germline V gene has CDR1 SGHAT and CDR2 FQNNGV. The CDR3 runs to 16 residues. V dropped 5 bases and J dropped 0 bases, with 16 bases sitting between them. PCR employed 60 Vbeta and 13 Jbeta primers. The data were produced by immunoSEQ multiplex PCR, yet TCRdb's version contains in-frame clones alone and is incomplete. The sample yields around 150,000 clones, about 71% seen once. This TCR came from a man aged 50-60 years in good health and CMV-seronegative. The V and J genes are TRBV11-2 and TRBJ1-2; maybe TRBD1 (6 bases). Sequencing was performed on PBMCs. CDR3 in DNA: TGTGCCAGCAGCCACCTGGGGGGGGCCACTAACTATGGCTACACCTTC. As protein: CASSHLGGATNYGYTF. Full variable domain (outside the CDR3, taken from reference TRBV11-2 and TRBJ1-2): EAGVAQSPRYKIIEKRQSVAFWCNPISGHATLYWYQQILGQGPKLLIQFQNNGVVDDSQLPKDRFSAERLKGVDSTLKIQPAKLEDSAVYLCASSHLGGATNYGYTFGSGTRLTVV.